Following are 17 T cell receptor beta chains from one sample sequenced in a study of cytomegalovirus exposure and HLA in healthy donors. With 60 Vbeta and 13 Jbeta primers, the PCR was carried out. Measured with immunoSEQ multiplex PCR; TCRdb has only the in-frame clones, and not every one. Of about 120,000 clones in the sample, 78% are singletons; the top ten hold under 13%. Source material: PBMCs. The origin of the receptors is a man between 25 and 39 years old in good health and CMV-seropositive.

This clone appeared a single time. The chain carries TRBV9 and TRBJ2-3; the match to TRBD2 covers 10 bases. The V and J ends lost 0 bases and 6 bases, in that order; junction bases with no gene match: 7. CDR1 and CDR2 from the germline V gene are SGDLS and YYNGEE. CDR3 length: 16 amino acids. The CDR3 coding sequence is TGTGCCAGCAGCGTAGATCCAGCGGGGGGGCTGGATACGCAGTATTTT. Translated, it gives CASSVDPAGGLDTQYF.

The chain links TRBV5-8 to TRBJ2-2; a weak D match, TRBD2 (5 bases). The germline gives CDR1 SGHTS, CDR2 YDEGEE. This CDR3 contains 16 residues. Trimming removed 4 bases at V and 0 bases at J, with 13 bases between. The CDR3 loop reads CASSRGLISNTGELFF. CDR3 nucleotides: TGTGCCAGCAGCCGAGGACTGATATCGAACACCGGGGAGCTGTTTTTT.

The rearrangement uses TRBV6-5 and TRBJ2-3; tentative D call: TRBD2 (7 bases). V was shortened by 7 bases and J by 2 bases, with 13 bases between the two germline ends. Germline loops: CDR1 MNHEY, CDR2 SVGAGI. This CDR3 is 14 amino acids long. In nucleotides, the CDR3 is TGTGCCAGCAAGGGGGGGCTGTACACAGATACGCAGTATTTT. Its protein is CASKGGLYTDTQYF.

The chain couples TRBV5-6 to TRBJ2-7; D unresolved. Germline CDR1 reads SGHDT; CDR2 reads YYEEEE. The CDR3 sequence is 15 residues long. V gave up 0 bases and J gave up 2 bases, with 12 bases separating them. DNA for the CDR3: TGTGCCAGCAGCTTGGGGGCTGGCCGAGCCTACGAGCAGTACTTC. Translated, it gives CASSLGAGRAYEQYF.

The chain combines TRBV29-1 with TRBJ2-5; 10 positions agree with TRBD2. Germline lookup yields CDR1 SQVTM and CDR2 ANQGSEA. The junction had 16 bases not matched to a gene; V was cut back by 7 bases and J by 5 bases. CDR3 length: 16 residues. The CDR3 DNA reads TGCAGCGCGTTCTTATCTAGCGGGAGAGTTTTGGAGACCCAGTACTTC. It specifies CSAFLSSGRVLETQYF.

A note on this clone: Other DNA sequences within the sample encode an identical CDR3. CDR3 protein: CASSISRNTGELFF. The CDR3 DNA reads as TGTGCCAGTAGTATTAGTAGGAACACCGGGGAGCTGTTTTTT. The chain couples TRBV19 to TRBJ2-2; D remains ambiguous. Trimming stripped 3 bases from V and 1 base from J, with 6 bases between. CDR1 LNHDA and CDR2 SQIVND come from the germline V gene (reference sequence). The length of the CDR3 is 14 residues.

CDR3 DNA sequence: TGTGCCAGCAGTGAACAGGGGAATACTTTGAACACTGAAGCTTTCTTT. Protein sequence: CASSEQGNTLNTEAFF. The chain combines TRBV2 with TRBJ1-1; TRBD1 might be the D (6 bases). Germline V gene lookup returns CDR1 SNHLY and CDR2 FYNNEI. CDR3 length equals 16 residues. Deletions cut 2 bases from V and 0 bases from J, with 13 bases between.

The chain is built from TRBV19 and TRBJ2-7; unclear D gene. Germline V gene lookup returns CDR1 LNHDA and CDR2 SQIVND (reference sequence). The germline V and J ends were trimmed by 3 bases and 3 bases, with 24 bases remaining between them. CDR3 size: 18 residues. CDR3 in amino acids: CASSIVHPVANSFYEQYF. The CDR3 DNA reads as TGTGCCAGTAGTATCGTCCACCCCGTGGCGAACAGCTTCTACGAGCAGTACTTC.

CDR3 region: CAGGESGQPQHF. The CDR3 nucleotides are TGTGCCGGAGGAGAGTCGGGACAGCCCCAGCATTTT. The V and J genes are TRBV2 and TRBJ1-5; D uncertain. This CDR3 comprises 12 residues. V was cut by 11 bases and J by 7 bases, with 15 bases left in between. CDR1 and CDR2 (germline): SNHLY, FYNNEI. The variable domain in full, completed from reference TRBV2 and TRBJ1-5, reads EPEVTQTPSHQVTQMGQEVILRCVPISNHLYFYWYRQILGQKVEFLVSFYNNEISEKSEIFDDQFSVERPDGSNFTLKIRSTKLEDSAMYFCAGGESGQPQHFGDGTRLSIL.

In the case of this clone: This CDR3 is also generated by other DNA sequences in the sample. The V and J genes are TRBV28 and TRBJ2-7; possibly TRBD1 for D (6 bases). CDR3 length: 15 residues. Germline V lookup: CDR1 MDHEN, CDR2 SYDVKM. Deletions cut 6 bases from V and 5 bases from J, with 20 bases between. The CDR3 DNA reads TGTGCCAGCAGGACGGCAGGGCTACAGGGAGACGAGCAGTACTTC. It translates to CASRTAGLQGDEQYF. The variable domain in full, completed from reference TRBV28 and TRBJ2-7, reads DVKVTQSSRYLVKRTGEKVFLECVQDMDHENMFWYRQDPGLGLRLIYFSYDVKMKEKGDIPEGYSVSREKKERFSLILESASTNQTSMYLCASRTAGLQGDEQYFGPGTRLTVT.

This chain connects TRBV6-6 to TRBJ2-3, with 16 bases that match TRBD2. V shed 10 bases, J shed 6 bases, and the junction held 10 bases outside the gene matches. This CDR3 is built from 16 residues. Germline values: CDR1 MNHNY, CDR2 SVGAGI (reference sequence). CDR3 in amino acids: CATAGLAGGPGDTQYF. CDR3 coding DNA: TGTGCCACCGCGGGACTAGCGGGAGGGCCAGGGGATACGCAGTATTTT.

The chain links TRBV14 to TRBJ1-4; no clear D gene. This CDR3 is built from 14 residues. V dropped 4 bases and J dropped 7 bases, with 13 bases sitting between them. From germline, CDR1 is SGHDN and CDR2 FVKESK. The CDR3 coding sequence is TGTGCCAGCAGCCCGGGAATTTGGGGTGAAAAACTGTTTTTT. Residues: CASSPGIWGEKLFF.

This chain joins TRBV5-1 and TRBJ2-2; 8 nucleotides match TRBD2. With 5 bases clipped from V and 6 bases from J, the junction kept 18 bases outside the gene matches. From germline, CDR1 is SGHRS and CDR2 YFSETQ. This CDR3 contains 18 residues. The CDR3 DNA is TGCGCCAGCAGTAGTGAGGGAGAAATTAGCGGGACGGCCGGGGAGCTGTTTTTT. Its translation: CASSSEGEISGTAGELFF. The entire variable domain, with the rest obtained from reference TRBV5-1 and TRBJ2-2, is as follows: KAGVTQTPRYLIKTRGQQVTLSCSPISGHRSVSWYQQTPGQGLQFLFEYFSETQRNKGNFPGRFSGRQFSNSRSEMNVSTLELGDSALYLCASSSEGEISGTAGELFFGEGSRLTVL.

The J gene is TRBJ2-7, the V gene TRBV27, with D possibly matching TRBD2 (6 bases). Germline V gives CDR1 MNHEY, CDR2 SMNVEV (reference sequence). This CDR3 comprises 13 residues. V was cut by 2 bases and J by 6 bases, with 11 bases left in between. CDR3 nucleotides: TGTGCCAGCAGTTTAAACGGGAGTCCCGAGCAGTACTTC. Encoded protein: CASSLNGSPEQYF.

The genes are TRBV10-3 and TRBJ2-7; the match to TRBD1 covers 7 bases. The CDR3 is made up of 15 amino acids. The ends lost 6 bases at V and 0 bases at J; junction bases unmatched: 8. Germline loops: CDR1 ENHRY, CDR2 SYGVKD. CDR3 loop: CAIRIQTGFSYEQYF. In DNA, the CDR3 is TGTGCCATCAGGATTCAGACAGGGTTCTCCTACGAGCAGTACTTC.

The chain is built from TRBV18 and TRBJ2-7, with TRBD2 identical over 7 bases. CDR1 is KGHSH, CDR2 LQKENI, per germline. This CDR3 is 14 amino acids long. The junction had 4 bases not matched to a gene; V was cut back by 0 bases and J by 5 bases. DNA of the CDR3: TGTGCCAGCTCACCACCGACTAGCAACCACGAGCAGTACTTC. Translating gives CASSPPTSNHEQYF.

The V and J genes are TRBV11-2 and TRBJ2-2; 10 bases align to TRBD2. Germline trimming cut 0 bases from V and 3 bases from J; bases unmatched to any gene: 10. Germline loops: CDR1 SGHAT, CDR2 FQNNGV. The CDR3 totals 19 residues. The CDR3 here is CASSLDLAGAAGDTGELFF. The CDR3 region has the DNA TGTGCCAGCAGCTTAGATCTAGCGGGAGCCGCGGGAGACACCGGGGAGCTGTTTTTT.